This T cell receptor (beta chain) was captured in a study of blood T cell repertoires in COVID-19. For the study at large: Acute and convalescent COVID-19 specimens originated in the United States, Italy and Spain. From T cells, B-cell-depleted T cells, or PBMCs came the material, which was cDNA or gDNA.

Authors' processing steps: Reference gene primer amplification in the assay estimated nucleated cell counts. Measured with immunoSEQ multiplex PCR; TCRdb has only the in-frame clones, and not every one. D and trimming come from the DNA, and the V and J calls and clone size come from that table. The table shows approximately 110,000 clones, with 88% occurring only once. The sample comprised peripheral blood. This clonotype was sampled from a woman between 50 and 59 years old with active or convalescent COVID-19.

The CDR3 nucleotides read TGTGCCAGCAGCCCTAGACCGAGCGGGACCTACAATGAGCAGTTCTTC. Protein sequence: CASSPRPSGTYNEQFF. The chain recombines TRBV7-8 with TRBJ2-1, with TRBD2 matching over 7 bases. The CDR3 extends over 16 amino acids. Per the germline V gene, CDR1 is SGHVS and CDR2 is FQNEAQ. J was trimmed by 2 bases and V by 5 bases; bases with no gene match: 9.